The present T cell receptor beta chain was sequenced within a study of human T cells and chemical hapten exposure. Looking at the study overall: Patch tests applied 0.01% DPC to the upper back, read at 6 days. The patients, most of them female, presented with alopecia areata, totalis or universalis.

A single record per CDR3 protein comes from TCRdb applying MiXCR to the RACE reads. The sample has 35,000 to 40,000 distinct CDR3 sequences; roughly a tenth are singletons. The sample's time point: pre-sensitization, week 0. Documented treatment: therapeutic diphenylcyclopropenone sensitization with weekly scalp DPC. V lost 0 bases and J 4 bases, leaving 12 bases between the germline ends. The CDR3 is 16 amino acids. Germline-derived CDR1 and CDR2 are SGHVS and FNYEAQ. This chain links TRBV7-6 with TRBJ1-4, with D unresolved. The sequencing here drew on whole blood, taken in connection with sensitization to the hapten diphenylcyclopropenone (DPC). The origin of this receptor is a man younger than 40 with alopecia areata. Some clones in this sample may be carry-over from other donors' samples. In DNA, the CDR3 is TGTGCCAGCAGCTTAGCATATCGGGAGTATAATGAAAAACTGTTTTTT. Translation: CASSLAYREYNEKLFF.